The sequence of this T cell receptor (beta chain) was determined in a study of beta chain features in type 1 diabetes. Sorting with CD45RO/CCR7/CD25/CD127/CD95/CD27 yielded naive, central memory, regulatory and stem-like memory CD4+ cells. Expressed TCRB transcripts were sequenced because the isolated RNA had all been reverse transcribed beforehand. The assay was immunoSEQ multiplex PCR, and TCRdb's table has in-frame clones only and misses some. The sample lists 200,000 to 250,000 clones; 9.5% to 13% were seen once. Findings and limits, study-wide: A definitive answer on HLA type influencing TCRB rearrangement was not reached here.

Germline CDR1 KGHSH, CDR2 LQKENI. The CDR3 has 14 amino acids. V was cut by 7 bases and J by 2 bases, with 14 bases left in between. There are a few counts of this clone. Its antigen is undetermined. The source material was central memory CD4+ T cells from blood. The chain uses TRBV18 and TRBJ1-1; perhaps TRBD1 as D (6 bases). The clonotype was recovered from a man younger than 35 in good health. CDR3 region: CASYKDRQNTEAFF. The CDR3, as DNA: TGTGCCAGCTACAAAGACAGGCAAAACACTGAAGCTTTCTTT. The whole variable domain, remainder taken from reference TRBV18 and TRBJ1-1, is NAGVMQNPRHLVRRRGQEARLRCSPMKGHSHVYWYRQLPEEGLKFMVYLQKENIIDESGMPKERFSAEFPKEGPSILRIQQVVRGDSAAYFCASYKDRQNTEAFFGQGTRLTVV.